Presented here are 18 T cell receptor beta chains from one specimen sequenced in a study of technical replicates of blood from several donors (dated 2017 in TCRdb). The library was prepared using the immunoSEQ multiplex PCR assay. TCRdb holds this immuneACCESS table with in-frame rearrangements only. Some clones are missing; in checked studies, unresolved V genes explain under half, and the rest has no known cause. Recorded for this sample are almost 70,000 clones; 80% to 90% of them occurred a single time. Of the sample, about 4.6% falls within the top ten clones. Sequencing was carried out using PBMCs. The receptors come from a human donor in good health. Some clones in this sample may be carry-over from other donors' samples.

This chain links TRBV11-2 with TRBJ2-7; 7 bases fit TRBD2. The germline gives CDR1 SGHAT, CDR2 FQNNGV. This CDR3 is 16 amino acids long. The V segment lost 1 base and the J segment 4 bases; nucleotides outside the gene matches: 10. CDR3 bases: TGTGCCAGCAGCTTAGGGGCCGGGGCGGGAGATTACGAGCAGTACTTC. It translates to CASSLGAGAGDYEQYF. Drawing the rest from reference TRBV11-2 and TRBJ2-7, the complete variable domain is EAGVAQSPRYKIIEKRQSVAFWCNPISGHATLYWYQQILGQGPKLLIQFQNNGVVDDSQLPKDRFSAERLKGVDSTLKIQPAKLEDSAVYLCASSLGAGAGDYEQYFGPGTRLTVT.

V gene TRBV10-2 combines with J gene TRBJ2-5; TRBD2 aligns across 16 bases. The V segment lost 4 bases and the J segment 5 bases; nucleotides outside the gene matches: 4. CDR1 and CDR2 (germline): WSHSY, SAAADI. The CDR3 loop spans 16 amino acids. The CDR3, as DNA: TGCGCCAGCAGTGTGCCGGGACTAGCGGGGGGGGAGACCCAGTACTTC. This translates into CASSVPGLAGGETQYF.

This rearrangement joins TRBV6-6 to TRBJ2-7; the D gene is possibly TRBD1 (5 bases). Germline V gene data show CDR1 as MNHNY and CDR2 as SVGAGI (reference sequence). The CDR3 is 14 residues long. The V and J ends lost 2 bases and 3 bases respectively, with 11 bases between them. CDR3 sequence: CASSYQGGVYEQYF. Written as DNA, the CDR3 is TGTGCCAGCAGTTACCAGGGTGGGGTCTACGAGCAGTACTTC.

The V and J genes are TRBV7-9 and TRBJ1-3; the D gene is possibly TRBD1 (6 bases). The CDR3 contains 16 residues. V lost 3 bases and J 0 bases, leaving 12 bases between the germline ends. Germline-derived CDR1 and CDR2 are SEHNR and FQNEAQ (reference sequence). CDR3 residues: CASSLTGLASGNTIYF. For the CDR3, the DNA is TGTGCCAGCAGCTTGACAGGCCTCGCCTCTGGAAACACCATATATTTT.

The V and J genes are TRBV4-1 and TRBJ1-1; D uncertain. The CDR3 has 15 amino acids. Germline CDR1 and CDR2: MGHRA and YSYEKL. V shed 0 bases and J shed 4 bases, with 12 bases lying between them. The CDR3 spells CASSQDPTDRTEAFF. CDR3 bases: TGCGCCAGCAGCCAAGATCCCACTGATCGCACTGAAGCTTTCTTT.

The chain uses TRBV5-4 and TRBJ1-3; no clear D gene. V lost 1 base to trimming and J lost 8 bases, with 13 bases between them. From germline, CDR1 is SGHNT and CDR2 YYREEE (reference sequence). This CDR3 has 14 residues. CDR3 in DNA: TGTGCCAGCAGCTTGAACTCCTTGCCCGACACCATATATTTT. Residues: CASSLNSLPDTIYF.

The CDR3 loop reads CASSSDRDSTDTQYF. For the CDR3, the DNA is TGTGCCAGCAGCTCCGACAGGGATAGCACAGATACGCAGTATTTT. The chain has TRBV7-9 and TRBJ2-3, with 7 bases that match TRBD1. The V segment lost 4 bases and the J segment 0 bases; nucleotides outside the gene matches: 4. This CDR3 spans 15 amino acids. Germline V gene lookup returns CDR1 SEHNR and CDR2 FQNEAQ (reference sequence). The full variable domain, its missing parts supplied by reference TRBV7-9 and TRBJ2-3, is DTGVSQNPRHKITKRGQNVTFRCDPISEHNRLYWYRQTLGQGPEFLTYFQNEAQLEKSRLLSDRFSAERPKGSFSTLEIQRTEQGDSAMYLCASSSDRDSTDTQYFGPGTRLTVL.

CDR3 nucleotides: TGTGCCAGCAGCTTGGGGGGTAGAGGTCGCGAGCAGTACTTC. This gives the protein CASSLGGRGREQYF. The rearrangement links TRBV7-2 to TRBJ2-7, with TRBD2 as a possible D gene (6 bases). V was shortened by 3 bases and J by 6 bases, with 15 bases between the two germline ends. The CDR3 sequence is 14 residues long. CDR1 SGHTA and CDR2 FQGNSA come from the germline V gene.

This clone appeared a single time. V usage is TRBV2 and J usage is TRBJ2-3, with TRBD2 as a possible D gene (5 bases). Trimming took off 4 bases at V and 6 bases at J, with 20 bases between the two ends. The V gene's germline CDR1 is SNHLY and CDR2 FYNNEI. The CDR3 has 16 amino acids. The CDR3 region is CASSVMDFLSGDTQYF. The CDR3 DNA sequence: TGTGCCAGCAGTGTGATGGACTTCCTTAGTGGCGATACGCAGTATTTT.

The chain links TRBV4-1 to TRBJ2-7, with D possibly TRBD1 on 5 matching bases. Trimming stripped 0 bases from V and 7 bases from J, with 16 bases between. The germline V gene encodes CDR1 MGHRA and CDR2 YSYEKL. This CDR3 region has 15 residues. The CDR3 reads CASSQEGQNGLEQYF. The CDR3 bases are TGCGCCAGCAGCCAAGAGGGGCAAAACGGCTTGGAGCAGTACTTC.

The CDR3 is CASSQEGRLQETQYF. DNA of the CDR3: TGCGCCAGCAGCCAGGAGGGCAGGTTACAAGAGACCCAGTACTTC. The chain links TRBV4-3 to TRBJ2-5; D possibly corresponds to TRBD2 (6 bases). V lost 3 bases and J 2 bases, leaving 13 bases between the germline ends. CDR1 and CDR2 (germline): LGHNA, YSLEER. The CDR3 sequence is 15 residues long.

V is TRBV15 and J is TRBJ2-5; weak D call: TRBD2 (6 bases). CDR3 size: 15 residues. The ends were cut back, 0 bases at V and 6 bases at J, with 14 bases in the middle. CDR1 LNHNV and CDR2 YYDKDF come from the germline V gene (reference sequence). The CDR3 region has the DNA TGTGCCACCAGCAGAGATGAGGAGGGCATGAAGACCCAGTACTTC. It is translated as CATSRDEEGMKTQYF.

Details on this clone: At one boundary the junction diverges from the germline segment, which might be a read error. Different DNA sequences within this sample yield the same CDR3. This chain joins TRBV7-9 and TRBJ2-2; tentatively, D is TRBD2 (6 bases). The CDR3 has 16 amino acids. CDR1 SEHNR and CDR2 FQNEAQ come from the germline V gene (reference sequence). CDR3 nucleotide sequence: TGTGCCAGCAGCTCCCGGTTGATGGGAGGTTCCGGGGAGCTGTTTTTC. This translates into CASSSRLMGGSGELFF.

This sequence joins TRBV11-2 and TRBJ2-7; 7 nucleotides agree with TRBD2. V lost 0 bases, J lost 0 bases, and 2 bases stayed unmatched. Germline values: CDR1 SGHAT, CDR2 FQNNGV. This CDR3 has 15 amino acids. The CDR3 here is CASSLELATSYEQYF. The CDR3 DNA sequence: TGTGCCAGCAGCTTAGAACTAGCGACCTCCTACGAGCAGTACTTC.

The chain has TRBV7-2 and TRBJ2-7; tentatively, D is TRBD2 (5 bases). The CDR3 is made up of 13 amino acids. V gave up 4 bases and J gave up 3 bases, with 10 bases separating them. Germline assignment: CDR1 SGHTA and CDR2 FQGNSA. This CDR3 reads CASSSRGNYEQYF. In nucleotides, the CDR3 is TGTGCCAGCAGCTCCCGAGGGAACTACGAGCAGTACTTC.

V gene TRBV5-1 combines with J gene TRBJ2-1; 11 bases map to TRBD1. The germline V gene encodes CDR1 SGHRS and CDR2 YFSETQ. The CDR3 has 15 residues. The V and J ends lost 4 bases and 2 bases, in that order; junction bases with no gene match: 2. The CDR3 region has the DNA TGCGCCAGCAGCCGGGGACAGGGGGCCTACAATGAGCAGTTCTTC. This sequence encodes CASSRGQGAYNEQFF.

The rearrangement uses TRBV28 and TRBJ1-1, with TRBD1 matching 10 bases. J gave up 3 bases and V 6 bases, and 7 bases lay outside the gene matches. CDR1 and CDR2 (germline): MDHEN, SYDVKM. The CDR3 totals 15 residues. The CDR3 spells CASRETGGAYTEAFF. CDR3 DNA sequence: TGTGCCAGCAGAGAGACAGGGGGCGCGTACACTGAAGCTTTCTTT.

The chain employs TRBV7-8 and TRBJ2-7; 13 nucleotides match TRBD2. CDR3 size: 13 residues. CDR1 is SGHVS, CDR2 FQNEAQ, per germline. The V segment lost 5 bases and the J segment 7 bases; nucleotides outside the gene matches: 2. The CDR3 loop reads CASSEGLAGEQYF. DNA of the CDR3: TGTGCCAGCAGCGAGGGACTAGCGGGAGAGCAGTACTTC. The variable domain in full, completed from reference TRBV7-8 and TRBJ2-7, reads GAGVSQSPRYKVAKRGQDVALRCDPISGHVSLFWYQQALGQGPEFLTYFQNEAQLDKSGLPSDRFFAERPEGSVSTLKIQRTQQEDSAVYLCASSEGLAGEQYFGPGTRLTVT.